Included here is one TCR beta chain sequence, with context. Its antigen is unidentified. Terminally differentiated effector memory CD45RA+ cells were left out of the naive CD8 fraction, which was CD45RO-negative and positively selected for CCR7. All donors were Caucasian adults living in Nashville, Tennessee. This entry comes from a study of shared clonotypes between healthy human individuals. Notes on the study in general: Measured sharing among donors was expected to vary with sequencing depth. Shared across several donors were around 5% of the naive CD4 clonotypes. Generally, estimated richness proved larger in naive subsets than it did in memory subsets.

Data came from immunoSEQ multiplex PCR; TCRdb stores just in-frame clones and leaves some out. The sample lists about 870,000 clones, 85% to 95% occurring once. The receptor was derived from a man aged 30 to 45 in good health. Sequenced sample: naive CD8+ T cells sorted from blood.

The CDR3 DNA sequence: TGCAGCGTTTACAGGGAGAATACGCAGTATTTT. Translating gives CSVYRENTQYF. J is TRBJ2-3 and V is TRBV29-1, with D tentatively TRBD1 (6 bases). Trimming stripped 5 bases from V and 7 bases from J, with 10 bases between. CDR3 length equals 11 residues. Germline CDR1 SQVTM, CDR2 ANQGSEA.